This TCR beta chain derives from a study of blood T cell repertoires in COVID-19. Overall study context: Acute and convalescent COVID-19 samples came from the United States, Italy and Spain.

In this sample, this clone turned up once. The CDR3 sequence is 13 residues long. Germline CDR1 is MNHEY and CDR2 is SMNVEV (reference sequence). Trimming took 2 bases from V and 4 from J, leaving 7 bases between them. Methods used by the authors: Reference gene primer amplification gave nucleated cell count estimates. TCRdb keeps only in-frame clones here, not all; method: immunoSEQ multiplex PCR. That table furnishes V, J and clone size, whereas the DNA furnished D and trimming. The sample includes about 250,000 clones, around four fifths of them seen just once. The material sequenced was peripheral blood. The V gene is TRBV27, the J gene TRBJ2-3; perhaps TRBD2 as D (5 bases). The source of this sequence is a man aged 50-60 years with acute or convalescent COVID-19. CDR3 residues: CASSLGLADTQYF. As DNA, the CDR3 is TGTGCCAGCAGTTTAGGACTCGCAGATACGCAGTATTTT.